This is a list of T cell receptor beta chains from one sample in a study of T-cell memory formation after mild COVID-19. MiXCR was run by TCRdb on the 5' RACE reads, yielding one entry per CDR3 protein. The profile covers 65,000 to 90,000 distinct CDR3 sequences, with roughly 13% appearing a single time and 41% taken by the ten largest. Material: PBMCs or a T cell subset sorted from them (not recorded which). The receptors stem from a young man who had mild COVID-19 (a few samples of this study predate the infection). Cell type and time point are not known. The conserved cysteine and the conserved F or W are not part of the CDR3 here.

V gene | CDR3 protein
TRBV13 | ASSSSPGGRYNEQF
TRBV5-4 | ASSPGPGGNTEAF
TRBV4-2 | ASSQEGVESRPNTGELF
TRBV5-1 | ASRNSGDQNIQY
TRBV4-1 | ASSHSKTDNEQF
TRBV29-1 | SVYSVDRYEQY
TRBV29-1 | SVLEVTQY
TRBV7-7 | ACARGRNTGELF
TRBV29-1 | SVRDRGQETQY
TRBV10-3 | AISADNPGQPNTEAF
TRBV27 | ASSLAAGGAYNEQF
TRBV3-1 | ASSLPGLAWETQY
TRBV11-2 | ASSFETTGELF
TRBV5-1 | ASSLAQTGVDYEQY
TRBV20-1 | SARDRRAGLTYEQY
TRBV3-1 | ASSQSRAGNSPLH
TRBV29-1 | SVPNEQGTYEQY
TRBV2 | AIIGTANTEAF
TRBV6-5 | ASSYVRGGELF
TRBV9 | ASSAPQGGYTEAF
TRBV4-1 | ASSQDQGPPTKDTQY
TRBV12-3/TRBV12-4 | ASSFGPSGGAQY
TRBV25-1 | ASSGRDRAGNTIY
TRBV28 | ASRSLRGSTGELF
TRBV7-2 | ASSLVVSSYNEQF
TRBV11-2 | ASRSPSGGVQETQY
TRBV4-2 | ASSQDPTSGGETQY
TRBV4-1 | ASSRTENTEAF
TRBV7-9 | ASRERRQNTEAF